The text below deals with one T cell receptor beta chain. This CDR3 is built from 16 residues. Germline V gives CDR1 SGDLS, CDR2 YYNGEE. V was cut by 2 bases and J by 7 bases, with 22 bases left in between. The source of the sample is a study of T cell changes during pregnancy in multiple sclerosis. TCRdb keeps only in-frame clones here, not all; method: immunoSEQ multiplex PCR. The sample lists around 72,000 clones, about 90% seen once, with less than 0.45% in the top ten. This TCR came from a female donor with multiple sclerosis, enrolled in a pregnancy study. The rearrangement joins TRBV9 to TRBJ2-7; D might be TRBD2 (6 bases). The sample consisted of CD4+ T cells from peripheral blood mononuclear cells, taken before pregnancy. The CDR3 sequence: CASSVGTGGTPTEQYF. In nucleotides, the CDR3 is TGTGCCAGCAGCGTCGGAACTGGGGGGACTCCTACTGAGCAGTACTTC.